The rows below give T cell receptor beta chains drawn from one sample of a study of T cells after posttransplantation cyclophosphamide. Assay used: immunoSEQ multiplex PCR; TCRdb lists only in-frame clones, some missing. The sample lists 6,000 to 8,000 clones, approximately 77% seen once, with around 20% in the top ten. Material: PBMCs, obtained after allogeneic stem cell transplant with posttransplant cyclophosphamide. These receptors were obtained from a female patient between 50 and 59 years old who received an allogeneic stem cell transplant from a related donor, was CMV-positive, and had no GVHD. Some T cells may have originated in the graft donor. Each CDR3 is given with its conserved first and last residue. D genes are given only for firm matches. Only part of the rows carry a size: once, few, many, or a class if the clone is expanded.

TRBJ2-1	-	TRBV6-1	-	TGTGCCAGCAGTGCAAACCCTTTAGCCGGGGATGAGCAGTTCTTC	CASSANPLAGDEQFF
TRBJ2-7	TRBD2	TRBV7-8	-	TGTGCCAGCCGTAGAGGTAGCGGGAGCTCCTACGAGCAGTACTTC	CASRRGSGSSYEQYF
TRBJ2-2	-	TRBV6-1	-	TGTGCCAGCAGACTCCAGGGGAACACCGGGGAGCTGTTTTTT	CASRLQGNTGELFF
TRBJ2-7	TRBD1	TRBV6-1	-	TGTGCCAGCAGTGACCGGGACAGCTTAGCCTACGAGCAGTACTTC	CASSDRDSLAYEQYF
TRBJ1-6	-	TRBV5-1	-	TGCGCCAGCACCTCTACGGGGGGCCTTAATTCACCCCTCCACTTT	CASTSTGGLNSPLHF
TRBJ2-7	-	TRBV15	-	TGTGCCACCAGCAGCCTATCCAGCGGCTCCTACGAGCAGTACTTC	CATSSLSSGSYEQYF
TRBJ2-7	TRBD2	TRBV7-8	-	TGTGCCAGCAGCTTAGCGGGGACTAGCTACGAGCAGTACTTC	CASSLAGTSYEQYF
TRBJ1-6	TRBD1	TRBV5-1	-	TGCGCCAGCAGCTTGGGGACAGGGGAACCGTCACCCCTCCACTTT	CASSLGTGEPSPLHF
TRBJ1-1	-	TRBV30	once	TGTGCCTGGAGTGGACAGGCGGAAGCTTTCTTT	CAWSGQAEAFF
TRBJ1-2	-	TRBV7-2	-	TGTGCCAGCAGCACAACCCTCGGGGAAAGCTATGGCTACACCTTC	CASSTTLGESYGYTF
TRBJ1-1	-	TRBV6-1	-	TGTGCCAGCTATAGTGAGTCCGAAAGAGTTACTGAAGCTTTCTTT	CASYSESERVTEAFF
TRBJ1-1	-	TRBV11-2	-	TGTGCCAGCAGCTTAGGGGCCACTGAAGCTTTCTTT	CASSLGATEAFF
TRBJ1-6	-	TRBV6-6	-	TGTGCCAGCAGTTACTCTAATAATTCACCCCTCCACTTT	CASSYSNNSPLHF
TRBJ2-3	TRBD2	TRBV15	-	TGTGCCACCAGCAGGGCGGGAGGGCCCGACACAGATACGCAGTATTTT	CATSRAGGPDTDTQYF
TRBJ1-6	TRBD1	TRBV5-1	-	TGCGCCAGCAGCAGATCGACAGGGGAAAATTCACCCCTCCACTTT	CASSRSTGENSPLHF
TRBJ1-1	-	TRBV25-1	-	TGTGCCAGCAGCCTTCGGGGGAACACTGAAGCTTTCTTT	CASSLRGNTEAFF
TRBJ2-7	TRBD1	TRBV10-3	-	TGTGCCATCTTTGAGCCAGGGGGCAGGTACGAGCAGTACTTC	CAIFEPGGRYEQYF
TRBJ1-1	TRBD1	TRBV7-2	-	TGTGCCAGCAGAGATAGGACAGGGGGGACTGAAGCTTTCTTT	CASRDRTGGTEAFF
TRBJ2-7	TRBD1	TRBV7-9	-	TGTGCCAGCAGCATCAAGACAGGGGGTCGACACGAGCAGTACTTC	CASSIKTGGRHEQYF
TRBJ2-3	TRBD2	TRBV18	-	TGTGCCAGCTCACCACGGACTAGCGAGGATACGCAGTATTTT	CASSPRTSEDTQYF
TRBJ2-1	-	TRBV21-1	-	TGTGCCAGCACCAGATCAGATCAGGGAAAGAACTACAATGAGCAGTTCTTC	CASTRSDQGKNYNEQFF
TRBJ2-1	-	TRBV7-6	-	TGTGCCAGCAGCCCCGGGACAGCGCGGGGTGAGCAGTTCTTC	CASSPGTARGEQFF
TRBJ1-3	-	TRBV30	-	TGTGCCTGGAGGGGACAAGAAACAATCTCTGGAAACACCATATATTTT	CAWRGQETISGNTIYF
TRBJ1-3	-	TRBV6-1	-	TGTGCCAGCAGTGAATTCAATTCTGGAAACACCATATATTTT	CASSEFNSGNTIYF
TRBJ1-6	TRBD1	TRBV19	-	TGTGCCAGTAGTATAAGGGACAGGGACTCAGGACCCCTCCACTTT	CASSIRDRDSGPLHF
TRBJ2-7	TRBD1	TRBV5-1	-	TGCGCCAGCAGCACCAAACAGGGGACGGGCTACGAGCAGTACTTC	CASSTKQGTGYEQYF
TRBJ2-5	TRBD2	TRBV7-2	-	TGTGCCAGCAGCGGGAGGGGCTACCAAGAGACCCAGTACTTC	CASSGRGYQETQYF
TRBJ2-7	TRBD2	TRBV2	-	TGTGCCAGCAACCCTAGCGGAATACCTTACGAGCAGTACTTC	CASNPSGIPYEQYF
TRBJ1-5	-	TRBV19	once	TGTGCCAGTAGTACTCGCGGCCAGATACTAATTAGCAATCAGCCCCAGCATTTT	CASSTRGQILISNQPQHF
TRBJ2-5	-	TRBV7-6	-	TGTGCCAGCAGCTTAGATGCTTCGAGGGAGACCCAGTACTTC	CASSLDASRETQYF
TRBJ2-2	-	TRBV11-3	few	TGTGCCAGCAGCTTGAGTAGCTCCGGGGAGCTGTTTTTT	CASSLSSSGELFF
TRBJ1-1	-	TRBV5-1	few	TGCGCCAGCAGCTTTCAGGGGAACACTGAAGCTTTCTTT	CASSFQGNTEAFF
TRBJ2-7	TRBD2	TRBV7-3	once	TGTGCCAGCAGCTCCGGACTAGCGGGAGCCCTAGGGGAGCAGTACTTC	CASSSGLAGALGEQYF
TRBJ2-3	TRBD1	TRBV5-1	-	TGCGCCAGCAGTCGGACAGGGTCAGATACGCAGTATTTT	CASSRTGSDTQYF
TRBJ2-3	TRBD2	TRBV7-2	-	TGTGCCAGCAGCTCGACTAGCGGCACAGATACGCAGTATTTT	CASSSTSGTDTQYF
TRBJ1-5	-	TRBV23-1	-	TGCGCCAAAATAGGCCCACAGGGAAATCAGCCCCAGCATTTT	CAKIGPQGNQPQHF
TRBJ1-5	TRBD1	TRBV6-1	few	TGTGCCAGCAGTGGACAGGGCAATGATCGGCCCCAGCATTTT	CASSGQGNDRPQHF
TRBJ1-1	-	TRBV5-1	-	TGCGCCAGCAGCTTGGGACAGTGGAACACTGAAGCTTTCTTT	CASSLGQWNTEAFF
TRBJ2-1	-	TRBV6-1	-	TGTGCCAGCAGTGTGGGGAAAGTGATCGGGGAAAATGAGCAGTTCTTC	CASSVGKVIGENEQFF
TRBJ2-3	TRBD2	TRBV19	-	TGTGCCAGTACCGTGACTAGCGGGGGAACAGATACGCAGTATTTT	CASTVTSGGTDTQYF
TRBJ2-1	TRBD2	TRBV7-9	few	TGTGCCAGCAGACCGGGACTAGCGAACTACAATGAGCAGTTCTTC	CASRPGLANYNEQFF
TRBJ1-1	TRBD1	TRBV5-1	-	TGCGCCAGCAGCTTTTACAGGGGGAGTACTGAAGCTTTCTTT	CASSFYRGSTEAFF
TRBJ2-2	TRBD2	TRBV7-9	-	TGTGCCAGCAGCTTGGGGACTAGCGGTGGCGGGGAGCTGTTTTTT	CASSLGTSGGGELFF
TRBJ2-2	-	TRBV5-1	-	TGCGCCAGCAGTCCGCAGGGTCTCACCGGGGAGCTGTTTTTT	CASSPQGLTGELFF
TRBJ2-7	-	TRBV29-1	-	TGCAGCGTTGAACAGGGGAGCTCCTACGAGCAGTACTTC	CSVEQGSSYEQYF
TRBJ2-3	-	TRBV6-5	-	TGTGCCAGCAGTTTAGGGGGGGTGGCAGATACGCAGTATTTT	CASSLGGVADTQYF
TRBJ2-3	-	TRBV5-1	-	TGCGCCAGCAGCTCAACCCCATCCAGTCGCACAGATACGCAGTATTTT	CASSSTPSSRTDTQYF
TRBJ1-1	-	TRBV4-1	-	TGCGCCAGCAGCCAAGATTCGACATCTTTGAACACTGAAGCTTTCTTT	CASSQDSTSLNTEAFF
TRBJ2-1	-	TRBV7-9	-	TGTGCCAGCAGCTTAGTGCGGGGCAATGAGCAGTTCTTC	CASSLVRGNEQFF
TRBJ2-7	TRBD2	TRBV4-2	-	TGTGCCAGCAGCCAAGATTGGGCGGGAGGTACCTACGAGCAGTACTTC	CASSQDWAGGTYEQYF
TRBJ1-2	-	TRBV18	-	TGTGCCAGCTCACCAAAGCTAAACTATGGCTACACCTTC	CASSPKLNYGYTF
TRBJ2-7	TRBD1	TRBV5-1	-	TGCGCCAGCAGCTTGATGGGACAGGAATCGAACGAGCAGTACTTC	CASSLMGQESNEQYF
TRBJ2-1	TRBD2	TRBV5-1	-	TGCGCCAGCAGCTTCACTAGCGGGGGAGAGCAGTTCTTC	CASSFTSGGEQFF
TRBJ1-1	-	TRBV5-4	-	TGTGCCAGCAGCCCCCCACAGAAAATGAACACTGAAGCTTTCTTT	CASSPPQKMNTEAFF
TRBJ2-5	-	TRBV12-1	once	TGTGCCAGCAGTAGGGTCAGGGTACAGGGTGGGGAGACCCAGTACTTC	CASSRVRVQGGETQYF
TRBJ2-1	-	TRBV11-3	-	TGTGCCAGCAGCTTAGACCGCTACAATGAGCAGTTCTTC	CASSLDRYNEQFF
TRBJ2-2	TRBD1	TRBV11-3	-	TGTGCCAGCCAAACAGGGGGAGCGGAAACCGGGGAGCTGTTTTTT	CASQTGGAETGELFF
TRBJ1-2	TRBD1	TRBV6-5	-	TGTGCCAGCACTAAGACAGGGCGTATTCGTGGCTACACCTTC	CASTKTGRIRGYTF